The clone carrying this T cell receptor (beta chain) was counted a few times. What it binds is not known. The sample is drawn from a study of blood T cells in healthy people across ages. Overall study results and limits: PBMC samples, being unsorted, prevented any conclusive comparison of naive and antigen-experienced cells.

A second about 6 to 12 cycle PCR used barcoded and J-beta primers. TCRdb re-analysed the 5' RACE reads in MiXCR, keeping a single row per CDR3 protein. The data show hundreds of thousands of distinct CDR3 sequences, under 55% seen once. The CDR3 is 16 residues long. V was clipped by 1 base and J by 4 bases, with 15 bases between them. CDR1 LGHNA and CDR2 YSLEER come from the germline V gene. The TCR comes from a man aged 60 to 75 in good health. Sequencing input: blood. The gene calls are TRBV4-3 and TRBJ2-3; a weak D match, TRBD2 (6 bases). The CDR3 sequence: CASSQGAAGSSDTQYF. The CDR3 nucleotides are TGCGCCAGCAGCCAAGGCGCCGCGGGGTCATCAGATACGCAGTATTTT.